The T cell receptor (beta chain) described here comes from a study of vaccination and CD4 T cells after COVID-19. The Oncomine TCR Beta short-read assay was applied to DNA of cultured CD4+ T cells. A single record per CDR3 protein comes from TCRdb applying MiXCR to the PCR reads. The table records thousands of distinct CDR3 sequences, 70% to 90% of them present only once. Specified treatment: roughly 10-day PBMC culture with coronavirus spike peptide pools or control peptides (ViraFEST assay). The germline V and J ends were trimmed by 6 bases and 7 bases, with 16 bases remaining between them. The CDR3 covers 15 residues. CDR1 MNHNS and CDR2 SASEGT come from the germline V gene. About this clonotype: Its antigen is not identified.

Sequencing was carried out using CD4+ T cells from blood, cultured in vitro. The chain couples TRBV6-1 to TRBJ1-6, with D unclear. The TCR originated in a human donor who had recovered from COVID-19. CDR3 sequence: CASSLDGRVNSPLHF. DNA of the CDR3: TGTGCCAGCAGCCTAGACGGACGGGTCAATTCACCCCTCCACTTT.